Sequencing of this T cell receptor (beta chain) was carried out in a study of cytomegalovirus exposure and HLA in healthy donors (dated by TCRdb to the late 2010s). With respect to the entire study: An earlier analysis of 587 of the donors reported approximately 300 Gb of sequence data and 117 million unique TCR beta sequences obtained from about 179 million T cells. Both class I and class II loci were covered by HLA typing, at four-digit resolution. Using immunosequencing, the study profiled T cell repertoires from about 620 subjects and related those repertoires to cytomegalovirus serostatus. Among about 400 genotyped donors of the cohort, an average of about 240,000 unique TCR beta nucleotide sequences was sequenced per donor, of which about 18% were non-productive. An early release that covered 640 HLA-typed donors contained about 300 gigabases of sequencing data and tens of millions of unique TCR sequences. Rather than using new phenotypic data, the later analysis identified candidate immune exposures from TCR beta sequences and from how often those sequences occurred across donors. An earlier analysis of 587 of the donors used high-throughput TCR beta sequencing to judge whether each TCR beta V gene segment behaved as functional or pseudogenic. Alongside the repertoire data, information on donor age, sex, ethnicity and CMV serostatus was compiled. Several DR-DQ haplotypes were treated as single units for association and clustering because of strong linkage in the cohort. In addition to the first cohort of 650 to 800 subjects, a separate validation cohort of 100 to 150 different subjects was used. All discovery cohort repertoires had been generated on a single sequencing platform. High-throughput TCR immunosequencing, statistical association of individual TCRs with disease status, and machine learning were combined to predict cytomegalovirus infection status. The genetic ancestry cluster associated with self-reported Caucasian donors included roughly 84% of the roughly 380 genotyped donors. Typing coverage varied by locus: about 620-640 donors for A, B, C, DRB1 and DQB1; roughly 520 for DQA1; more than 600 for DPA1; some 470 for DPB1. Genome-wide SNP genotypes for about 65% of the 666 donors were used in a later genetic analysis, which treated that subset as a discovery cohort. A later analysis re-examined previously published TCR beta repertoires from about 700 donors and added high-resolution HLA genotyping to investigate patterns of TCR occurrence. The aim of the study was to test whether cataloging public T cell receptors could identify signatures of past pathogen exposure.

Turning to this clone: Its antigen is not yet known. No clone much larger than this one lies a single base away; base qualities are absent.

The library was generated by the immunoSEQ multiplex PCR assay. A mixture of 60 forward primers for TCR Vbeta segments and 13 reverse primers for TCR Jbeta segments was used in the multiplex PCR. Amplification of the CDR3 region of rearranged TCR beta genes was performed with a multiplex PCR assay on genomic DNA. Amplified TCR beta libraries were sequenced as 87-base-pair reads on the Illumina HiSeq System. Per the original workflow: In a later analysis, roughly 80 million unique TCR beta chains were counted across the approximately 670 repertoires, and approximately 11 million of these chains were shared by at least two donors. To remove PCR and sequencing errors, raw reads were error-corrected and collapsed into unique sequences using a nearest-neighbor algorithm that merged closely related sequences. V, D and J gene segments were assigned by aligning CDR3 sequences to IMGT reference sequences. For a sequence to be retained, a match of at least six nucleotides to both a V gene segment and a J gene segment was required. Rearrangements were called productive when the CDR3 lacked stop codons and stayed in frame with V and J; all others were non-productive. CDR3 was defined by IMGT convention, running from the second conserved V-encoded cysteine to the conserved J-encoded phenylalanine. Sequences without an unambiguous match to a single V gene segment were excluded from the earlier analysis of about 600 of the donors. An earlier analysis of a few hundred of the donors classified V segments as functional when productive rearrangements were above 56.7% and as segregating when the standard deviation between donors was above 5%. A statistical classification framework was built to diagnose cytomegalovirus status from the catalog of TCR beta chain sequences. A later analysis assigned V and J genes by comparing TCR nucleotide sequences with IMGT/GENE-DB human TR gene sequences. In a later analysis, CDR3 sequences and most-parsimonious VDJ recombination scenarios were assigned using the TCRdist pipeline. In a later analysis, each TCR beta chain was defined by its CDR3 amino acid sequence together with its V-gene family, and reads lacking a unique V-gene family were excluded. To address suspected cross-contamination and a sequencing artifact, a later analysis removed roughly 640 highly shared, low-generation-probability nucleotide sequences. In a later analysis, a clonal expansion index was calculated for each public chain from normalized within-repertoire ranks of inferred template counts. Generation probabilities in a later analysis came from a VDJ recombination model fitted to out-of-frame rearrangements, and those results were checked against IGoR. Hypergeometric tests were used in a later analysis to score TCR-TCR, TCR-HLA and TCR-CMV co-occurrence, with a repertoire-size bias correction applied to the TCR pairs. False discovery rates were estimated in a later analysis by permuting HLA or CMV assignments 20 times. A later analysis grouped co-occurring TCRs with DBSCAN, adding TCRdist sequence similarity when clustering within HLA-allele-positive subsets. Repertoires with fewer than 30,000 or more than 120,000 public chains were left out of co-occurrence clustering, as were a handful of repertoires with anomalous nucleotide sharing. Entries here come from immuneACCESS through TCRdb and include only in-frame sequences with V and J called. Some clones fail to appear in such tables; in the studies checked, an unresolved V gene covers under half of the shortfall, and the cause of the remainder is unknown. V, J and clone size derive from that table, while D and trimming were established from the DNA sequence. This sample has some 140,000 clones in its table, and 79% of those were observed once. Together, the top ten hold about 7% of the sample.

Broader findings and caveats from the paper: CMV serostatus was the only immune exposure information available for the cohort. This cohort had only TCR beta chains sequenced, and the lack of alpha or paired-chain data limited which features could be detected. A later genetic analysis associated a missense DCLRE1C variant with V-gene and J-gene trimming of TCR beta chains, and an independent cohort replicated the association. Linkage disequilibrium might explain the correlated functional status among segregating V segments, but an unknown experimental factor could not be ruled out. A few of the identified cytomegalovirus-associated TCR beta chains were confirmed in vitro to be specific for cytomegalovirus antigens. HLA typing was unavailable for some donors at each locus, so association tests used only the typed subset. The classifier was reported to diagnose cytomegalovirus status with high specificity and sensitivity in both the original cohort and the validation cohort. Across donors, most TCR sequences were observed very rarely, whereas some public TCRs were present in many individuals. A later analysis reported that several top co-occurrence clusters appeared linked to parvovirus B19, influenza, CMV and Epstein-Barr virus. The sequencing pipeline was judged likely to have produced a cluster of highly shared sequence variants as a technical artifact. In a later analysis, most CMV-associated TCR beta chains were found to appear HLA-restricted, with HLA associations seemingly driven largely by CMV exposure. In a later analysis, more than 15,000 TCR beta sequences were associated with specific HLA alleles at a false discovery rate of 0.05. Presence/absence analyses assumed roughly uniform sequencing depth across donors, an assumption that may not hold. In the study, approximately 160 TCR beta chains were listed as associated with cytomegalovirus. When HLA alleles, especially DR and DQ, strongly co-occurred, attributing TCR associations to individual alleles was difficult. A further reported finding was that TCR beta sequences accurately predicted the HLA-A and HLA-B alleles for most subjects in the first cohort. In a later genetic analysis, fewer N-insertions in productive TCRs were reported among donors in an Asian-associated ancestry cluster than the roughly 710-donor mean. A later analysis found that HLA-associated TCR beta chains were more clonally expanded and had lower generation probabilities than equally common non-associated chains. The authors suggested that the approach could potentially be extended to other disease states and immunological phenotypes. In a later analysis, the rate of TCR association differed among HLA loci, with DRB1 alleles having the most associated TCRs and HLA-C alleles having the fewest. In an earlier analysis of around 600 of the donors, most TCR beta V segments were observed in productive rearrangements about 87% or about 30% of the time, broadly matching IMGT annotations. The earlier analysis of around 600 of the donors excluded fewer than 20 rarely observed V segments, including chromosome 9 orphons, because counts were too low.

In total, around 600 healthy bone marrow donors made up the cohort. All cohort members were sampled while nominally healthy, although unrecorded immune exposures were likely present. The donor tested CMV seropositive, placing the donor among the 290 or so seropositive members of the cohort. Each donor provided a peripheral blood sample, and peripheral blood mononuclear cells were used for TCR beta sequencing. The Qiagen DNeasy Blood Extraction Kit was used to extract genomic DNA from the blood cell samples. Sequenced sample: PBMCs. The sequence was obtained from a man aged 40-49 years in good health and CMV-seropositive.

The DNA sequence is given as TGTGCCAGCAGCCAACAGGGCGTTAATGAAAAACTGTTTTTT. Translated, this gives CASSQQGVNEKLFF. The chain was built from TRBV7-7 and TRBJ1-4; tentative D gene TRBD1, with 6 bases matching. The germline V gene (reference sequence) sets CDR1 to SSHAT and CDR2 to FNYEAQ. Counted from cysteine to phenylalanine, this CDR3 has 14 amino acids. Of all the DNA, just the CDR3 is kept, 42 bases in frame from base 1. V is reduced by 5 bases and J by 4 bases, leaving a spacing of 11 bases between them.